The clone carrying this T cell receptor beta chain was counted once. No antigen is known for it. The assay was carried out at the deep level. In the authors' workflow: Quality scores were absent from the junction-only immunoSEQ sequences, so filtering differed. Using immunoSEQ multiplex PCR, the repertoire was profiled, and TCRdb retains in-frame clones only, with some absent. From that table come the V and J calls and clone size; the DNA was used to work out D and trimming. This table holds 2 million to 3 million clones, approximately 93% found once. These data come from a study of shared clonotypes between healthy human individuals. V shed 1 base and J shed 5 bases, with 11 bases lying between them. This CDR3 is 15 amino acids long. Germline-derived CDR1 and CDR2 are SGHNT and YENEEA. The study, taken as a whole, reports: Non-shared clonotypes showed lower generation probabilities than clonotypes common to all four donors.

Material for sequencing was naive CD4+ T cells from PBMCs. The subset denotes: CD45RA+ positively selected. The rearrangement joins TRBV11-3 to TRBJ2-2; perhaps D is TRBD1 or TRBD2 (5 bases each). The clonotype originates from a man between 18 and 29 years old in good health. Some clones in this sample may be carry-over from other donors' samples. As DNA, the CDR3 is TGTGCCAGCAGCTTAGTCCGGGGCGGAACCGGGGAGCTGTTTTTT. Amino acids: CASSLVRGGTGELFF.